This note documents a single T cell receptor (beta chain) sequence. Antigen unknown. This specimen belongs to a study of T cell responses to AZD1222 COVID-19 vaccine. General observations from the study: All repertoire sampling was performed exclusively after the peak T cell response. There were mostly white British donors and more females than males, and clonal diversity was possibly underestimated. Increased Spike-specific TCR breadth and depth were observed after two AZD1222 doses.

The method was immunoSEQ multiplex PCR; TCRdb's version includes in-frame clones alone and lacks a portion of them. The top ten hold around 2.3% of the sample, which has under 120,000 clones, 87% seen once. The clonotype originates from an adult who received the AZD1222 COVID-19 vaccine. The starting material was peripheral blood, obtained 28 days after the second AZD1222 dose.

CDR3 coding DNA: TGTGCCAGCAGCTGGGACAGGGGGCGCGGGTACGAGCAGTACTTC. The encoded protein is CASSWDRGRGYEQYF. The chain employs TRBV5-6 and TRBJ2-7; the match to TRBD1 covers 12 bases. The ends lost 3 bases at V and 4 bases at J; junction bases unmatched: 5. There are 15 residues in the CDR3. Germline-derived CDR1 and CDR2 are SGHDT and YYEEEE.